Below, 15 T cell receptor beta chains from the same sample are listed, as sequenced in a study of cytomegalovirus exposure and HLA in healthy donors. Use of 60 Vbeta and 13 Jbeta primers characterized the PCR. Profiled with immunoSEQ multiplex PCR; TCRdb holds only in-frame clones, not every one. The repertoire has about 160,000 clones, around 64% of them found once; the top ten carry 2.8%. The source material was PBMCs. These receptors were collected from a woman aged 25 to 39 in good health and CMV-seronegative.

This clone was seen a few times. This sequence joins TRBV6-1 and TRBJ1-5; 12 bases are a match to TRBD1. Germline V gene data show CDR1 as MNHNS and CDR2 as SASEGT. V gave up 4 bases and J gave up 6 bases; unmatched junction bases: 7. There are 16 residues in the CDR3. CDR3 residues: CASSAGTGGFGQPQHF. DNA for the CDR3: TGTGCCAGCAGTGCTGGGACAGGGGGCTTCGGTCAGCCCCAGCATTTT.

The rearrangement joins TRBV28 to TRBJ2-7, with D tentatively TRBD1 (5 bases). CDR1 is MDHEN, CDR2 SYDVKM, per germline. The CDR3 is 13 amino acids. Trimming cost V 4 bases and J 0 bases, with 7 bases left between them. The CDR3 sequence: CASSSTASYEQYF. As DNA, the CDR3 is TGTGCCAGCAGTTCGACAGCCTCCTACGAGCAGTACTTC.

This chain joins TRBV4-2 and TRBJ2-7; tentatively, D is TRBD2 (6 bases). Trimming left V 0 bases short and J 3 bases short, with 9 bases between. The CDR3 sequence is 14 residues long. Looked up from germline, CDR1 is LGHNA and CDR2 is YNFKEQ. The chain's CDR3 is CASSQDIAVYEQYF. The CDR3 DNA is TGTGCCAGCAGCCAAGATATAGCGGTCTACGAGCAGTACTTC.

This clone was seen only a few times. The genes are TRBV5-6 and TRBJ1-2; 7 bases line up with TRBD1. CDR3 length: 14 amino acids. V dropped 4 bases and J dropped 5; count of bases not matched to a gene: 8. The germline V gene has CDR1 SGHDT and CDR2 YYEEEE. DNA for the CDR3: TGTGCCAGCAGCACTCCGGGACAGCTTTATGGCTACACCTTC. Translation: CASSTPGQLYGYTF.

The chain recombines TRBV28 with TRBJ2-3, with 7 bases identical to TRBD1. Trimming removed 2 bases from V and 2 bases from J; junction bases left unmatched: 4. Germline V gene sequence: CDR1 MDHEN, CDR2 SYDVKM. CDR3 size: 15 residues. The CDR3 DNA sequence: TGTGCCAGCAGTTTAATGGGACAGCACACAGATACGCAGTATTTT. This translates into CASSLMGQHTDTQYF.

Only a few counts were recorded for this clone. This chain connects TRBV27 to TRBJ1-5, with TRBD1 matching over 10 bases. Germline CDR1 is MNHEY and CDR2 is SMNVEV (reference sequence). V was clipped by 5 bases and J by 5 bases; unmatched bases: 6. The CDR3 length is 15 residues. The CDR3 region has the DNA TGTGCCAGCAGTATACGACAGGGGGCATATCAGCCCCAGCATTTT. Amino acids: CASSIRQGAYQPQHF.

This chain links TRBV20-1 with TRBJ2-1, with D possibly being TRBD1 (5 bases). CDR1 DFQATT and CDR2 SNEGSKA come from the germline V gene (reference sequence). The length of the CDR3 is 11 residues. Trimming stripped 5 bases from V and 9 bases from J, with 11 bases between. Written as DNA, the CDR3 is TGCAGTGCTGGACACCTCCGTGAGCAGTTCTTC. As protein: CSAGHLREQFF.

This chain connects TRBV30 to TRBJ1-1; D not certain. Germline CDR1 and CDR2: GTSNPN and SVGIG (reference sequence). The CDR3 runs to 14 residues. The ends were cut back, 3 bases at V and 0 bases at J, with 11 bases in the middle. The CDR3 region has the DNA TGTGCCTGGAGGGCAAATTCCATGAACACTGAAGCTTTCTTT. This gives the protein CAWRANSMNTEAFF. Filled out from reference TRBV30 and TRBJ1-1, the complete variable domain reads SQTIHQWPATLVQPVGSPLSLECTVEGTSNPNLYWYRQAAGRGLQLLFYSVGIGQISSEVPQNLSASRPQDRQFILSSKKLLLSDSGFYLCAWRANSMNTEAFFGQGTRLTVV.

The chain carries TRBV7-9 and TRBJ1-3; TRBD1 matches at 7 bases. CDR1 is SEHNR, CDR2 FQNEAQ, per germline (reference sequence). J lost 4 bases, V lost 1 base, and 4 bases had no gene match. The CDR3 is 15 amino acids. This chain's CDR3 is CASSLDRGPGNTIYF. Here the CDR3 DNA reads TGTGCCAGCAGCTTAGACAGGGGTCCAGGAAACACCATATATTTT.

This clone was found a few times. The chain recombines TRBV5-6 with TRBJ2-7; D perhaps matches TRBD1 (5 bases). Germline V gene sequence: CDR1 SGHDT, CDR2 YYEEEE. The ends were cut back, 1 base at V and 2 bases at J, with 16 bases in the middle. The CDR3 has 16 residues. In nucleotides, the CDR3 is TGTGCCAGCAGCTTGCAGCCGAGGAGACAGACCTACGAGCAGTACTTC. Translating gives CASSLQPRRQTYEQYF.

The V call is TRBV29-1, the J call TRBJ2-3; 8 positions agree with TRBD2. The CDR3 loop spans 14 amino acids. The germline V gene has CDR1 SQVTM and CDR2 ANQGSEA. The J segment lost 2 bases and the V segment lost 6 bases, leaving 7 bases of the junction unmatched. In DNA, the CDR3 is TGCAGCGTATCAGGACTAGCTACCACAGATACGCAGTATTTT. This codes for CSVSGLATTDTQYF.

The chain joins TRBV23-1 to TRBJ1-6; D remains ambiguous. TRBV23-1 is reported as an ORF; its role is uncertain. The length of the CDR3 is 15 residues. Trimming left V 3 bases short and J 0 bases short, with 6 bases between. The CDR3 DNA reads as TGCGCCAGCAGTCATATCCTCTCCTATAATTCACCCCTCCACTTT. It encodes CASSHILSYNSPLHF.

The chain recombines TRBV27 with TRBJ2-7; D perhaps matches TRBD1 (6 bases). The CDR3 extends over 13 amino acids. CDR1 is MNHEY and CDR2 is SMNVEV in the germline V gene (reference sequence). V lost 3 bases and J 3 bases, leaving 9 bases between the germline ends. CDR3 in amino acids: CASSFRGGYEQYF. For the CDR3, the DNA is TGTGCCAGCAGTTTCAGGGGTGGCTACGAGCAGTACTTC.

The V gene is TRBV6-5, the J gene TRBJ1-5; possible D gene TRBD1, 5 bases. The V gene's germline CDR1 is MNHEY and CDR2 SVGAGI. The V and J ends lost 4 bases and 4 bases respectively, with 14 bases between them. This CDR3 comprises 15 residues. CDR3 residues: CASSLLSQGNQPQHF. The CDR3 DNA reads as TGTGCCAGCAGTTTATTATCCCAGGGAAATCAGCCCCAGCATTTT.

V is TRBV4-1 and J is TRBJ1-5; D gene uncertain. CDR3 length: 16 residues. With 4 bases removed from V and 0 bases from J, the gap between germline ends came to 13 bases. Germline values: CDR1 MGHRA, CDR2 YSYEKL. The CDR3 spells CASSRSIPYSNQPQHF. The CDR3 DNA sequence: TGCGCCAGCAGCCGTTCCATACCCTATAGCAATCAGCCCCAGCATTTT.